The present entry profiles one TCR beta chain with its context. What it binds is unknown. TCRdb independently ran MiXCR on the 5' RACE reads; one entry per CDR3 protein. The profile shows 470,000 or so distinct CDR3 sequences, roughly 25% of them singletons. The data belong to a study of T-cell memory formation after mild COVID-19. Study-level information: There were largely donor-specific TCR clusters.

Study results and limitations: The main location of contracting CD4+ clones was CM and EM, and that of contracting CD8+ clones was EMRA. Among clones peaking at day 37 in the second wave, SARS-CoV-2 specificity remained unconfirmed.

This CDR3 has 14 amino acids. V shed 7 bases and J 7 bases; nucleotides not matched to a gene: 7. The germline V gene has CDR1 SGHTA and CDR2 FQGNSA. The receptor's source is an adult woman who had mild COVID-19 (a few samples of this study predate the infection). Cell type and time point are not known. The genes are TRBV7-2 and TRBJ2-7; TRBD2 matches at 13 bases. The sequencing sample was made of PBMCs or a T cell subset sorted from them (not recorded which). The CDR3 sequence: CASTGTSGIGEQYF. The CDR3 region has the DNA TGTGCCAGCACCGGGACTAGCGGGATCGGGGAGCAGTACTTC.